Each of the 15 T cell receptor beta chains below was sequenced from the same sample in a study of patients and donors after allogeneic stem cell transplantation (dated by TCRdb to 2019 to 2021). Receptor amplification or capture employed RT-PCR. TCRdb records NextSeq 550 as the sequencer. TCRdb reprocessed the public reads (quality trimming at Q25 with fastp, clone calling with MiXCR) and kept in-frame beta chains. Under each unique CDR3 protein, matching rows form one entry showing the most common genes and DNA. The table for this sample lists almost 90,000 distinct CDR3 sequences; approximately 5.2% of them were counted only once. Around 3% of the sample is taken by the ten largest. The sequenced material came from blood, either unsorted or a sorted T cell fraction (not recorded which). These receptor sequences come from a human donor who was either an allogeneic HSCT recipient or a stem cell or donor lymphocyte infusion donor (not recorded which). It is not recorded whose cells these are; they may come from a transplant donor.

This clonotype was seen ten or more times. CDR3 nucleotides: TGTGCCAGCAGCCAAGAGGTGGAATACGAGCAGTACTTC. Protein: CASSQEVEYEQYF. J is TRBJ2-7 and V is TRBV4-2; D unresolved. The CDR3 runs 13 residues. Trimming removed 0 bases at V and 4 bases at J, with 7 bases between. Germline V CDR1 and CDR2: LGHNA, YNFKEQ.

This clonotype was detected many times. This chain links TRBV27 with TRBJ2-3, with unresolved D. V was cut by 0 bases and J by 4 bases, with 8 bases left in between. CDR1 is MNHEY and CDR2 is SMNVEV in the germline V gene (reference sequence). This CDR3 comprises 14 residues. The CDR3 region is CASSLSRRPDTQYF. The CDR3 DNA reads TGTGCCAGCAGTTTATCGAGACGGCCAGATACGCAGTATTTT.

This clonotype counts as large (0.1 to 1%). This chain uses TRBV12-3 or TRBV12-4 with TRBJ1-5, with a possible D match to TRBD1 (5 bases). The V end lost 2 bases, the J end lost 1 base, and 21 bases lay between the germline ends. The CDR3 runs to 19 residues. The CDR3 DNA reads as TGTGCCAGCAGTTTATATCCCCTTAGGGGTAATAGCAGCAATCAGCCCCAGCATTTT. Residues: CASSLYPLRGNSSNQPQHF.

This clonotype was seen at least ten times. This chain joins TRBV2 and TRBJ1-5; the D is unclear. The CDR3 runs 15 residues. Germline lookup yields CDR1 SNHLY and CDR2 FYNNEI. The V and J ends lost 6 bases and 6 bases respectively, with 18 bases between them. The CDR3 sequence: CASRVRPGIGQPQHF. Here the CDR3 DNA reads TGTGCCAGCAGGGTCAGGCCGGGGATCGGTCAGCCCCAGCATTTT.

Ten or more counts support this clonotype. This sequence joins TRBV7-8 and TRBJ2-7; 12 bases map to TRBD2. CDR1 and CDR2 (germline): SGHVS, FQNEAQ. The CDR3 spans 15 residues. Unmatched junction bases numbered 3, after V lost 4 bases and J lost 2 bases. CDR3: CASSSRLAGAYEQYF. The CDR3 DNA follows: TGTGCCAGCAGCTCCAGACTAGCGGGAGCCTACGAGCAGTACTTC.

In its sample, this clonotype was seen many times. The gene calls are TRBV29-1 and TRBJ2-2; D is tentatively TRBD1 or TRBD2 (5 bases each). Germline lookup yields CDR1 SQVTM and CDR2 ANQGSEA. The CDR3 runs 12 residues. V was pared by 6 bases and J by 4 bases, with 9 bases between. CDR3 in amino acids: CSVGDRTGELFF. In DNA form, the CDR3 reads TGCAGCGTGGGGGACCGCACCGGGGAGCTGTTTTTT.

This clonotype was counted at least ten times. This chain connects TRBV5-1 to TRBJ2-1; 10 bases map to TRBD2. V lost 5 bases, J lost 6 bases, and 17 bases stayed unmatched. In germline, CDR1 is SGHRS, CDR2 YFSETQ. The length of the CDR3 is 18 residues. The CDR3 nucleotides are TGCGCCAGCAGTAAAGCGGGAGGGACCCGCCTTTCCCCCAATGAGCAGTTCTTC. It is translated as CASSKAGGTRLSPNEQFF. Supplemented by reference TRBV5-1 and TRBJ2-1, the full variable domain reads KAGVTQTPRYLIKTRGQQVTLSCSPISGHRSVSWYQQTPGQGLQFLFEYFSETQRNKGNFPGRFSGRQFSNSRSEMNVSTLELGDSALYLCASSKAGGTRLSPNEQFFGPGTRLTVL.

Worth noting for this clonotype: This sequence may be a read error, since a much larger clone differs from it by one base. This chain uses TRBV12-3 or TRBV12-4 with TRBJ2-2, with 7 bases identical to TRBD2. This CDR3 is 14 amino acids long. CDR3 in amino acids: CASSPGGYTGELSF. The DNA of the CDR3 is TGTGCCAGCAGCCCGGGGGGTTACACCGGGGAGCTGTCTTTT.

This clonotype was counted between two and nine times. V is TRBV28 and J is TRBJ1-5, with 7 bases aligning to TRBD1. This CDR3 is built from 14 residues. V lost 7 bases, J lost 0 bases, and 3 bases stayed unmatched. CDR1 MDHEN and CDR2 SYDVKM come from the germline V gene. The CDR3 nucleotides read TGTGCCAGCACACAGGGGAATAGCAATCAGCCCCAGCATTTT. It specifies CASTQGNSNQPQHF.

CDR3 DNA sequence: TGTGCCAGCAGCCTCCAGACAGGGACTGGCTACACCTTC. Translating gives CASSLQTGTGYTF. The rearrangement links TRBV7-9 to TRBJ1-2; 7 bases fit TRBD1. In germline, CDR1 is SEHNR, CDR2 FQNEAQ (reference sequence). This CDR3 has 13 amino acids. V shed 5 bases and J 7 bases; nucleotides not matched to a gene: 7.

This clonotype showed up many times. V is TRBV20-1 and J is TRBJ1-5; 7 bases fit TRBD1. CDR3 length: 16 residues. With V trimmed by 2 bases and J by 2 bases, 9 bases remained unmatched. Germline-derived CDR1 and CDR2 are DFQATT and SNEGSKA (reference sequence). In nucleotides, the CDR3 is TGCAGTGCTAGAAGTCCCGAGGGACAGCGCAATCAGCCCCAGCATTTT. This sequence encodes CSARSPEGQRNQPQHF.

The table lists this clonotype with many counts. The rearrangement joins TRBV10-3 to TRBJ2-7; 10 nucleotides align to TRBD1. CDR1 is ENHRY and CDR2 is SYGVKD in the germline V gene. Trimming cost V 10 bases and J 7 bases; bases outside gene matches: 7. There are 12 residues in the CDR3. CDR3 sequence: CASLPGQGEQYF. CDR3 nucleotides: TGTGCCAGCTTACCGGGACAGGGGGAGCAGTACTTC.

This chain connects TRBV3-1 to TRBJ2-2, with 10 bases lining up with TRBD1. Unmatched junction bases numbered 6, after V lost 4 bases and J lost 4 bases. The CDR3 sequence is 16 residues long. The V gene's germline CDR1 is LGHDT and CDR2 YNNKEL (reference sequence). CDR3 bases: TGTGCCAGCAGCCTTACCGGGACAGGGGCCACCGGGGAGCTGTTTTTT. It codes for CASSLTGTGATGELFF.

This clonotype was observed at least ten times. The chain recombines TRBV20-1 with TRBJ2-2, with 10 bases lining up with TRBD2. V was pared by 6 bases and J by 6 bases, with 10 bases of the junction left unmatched. The CDR3 consists of 15 residues. CDR1 is DFQATT, CDR2 SNEGSKA, per germline (reference sequence). The CDR3 region has the DNA TGCAGTGCCAAACCCGGGACTAGCGTTTCCGGGGAGCTGTTTTTT. Encoded protein: CSAKPGTSVSGELFF.

This clonotype was found many times. The V gene is TRBV2, the J gene TRBJ1-1; D uncertain. The CDR3 runs to 19 residues. The germline V and J ends were trimmed by 8 bases and 1 base, with 29 bases remaining between them. The germline gives CDR1 SNHLY, CDR2 FYNNEI. The CDR3 here is CASGSALREGFSPNTEAFF. CDR3 DNA sequence: TGTGCCAGCGGTTCGGCCTTGAGGGAAGGTTTTAGCCCGAACACTGAAGCTTTCTTT.